Given below is one TCR beta chain in context. Its cognate antigen is unknown. The CDR3 contains 15 residues. Germline V CDR1 and CDR2: LGHNA, YSLEER. V lost 4 bases, J lost 2 bases, and 12 bases lay in between. The sample belongs to a study of T cell responses to AZD1222 COVID-19 vaccine. General study findings and limits: Nearly half of the spike-specific TCRs reportedly recognize variant regions that carry no mutations. When two AZD1222 doses had been given, Spike-specific TCR breadth and depth rose. With dominance at 160-218 and 743-854, vaccine-associated CD4 TCRs spanned spike.

TCRdb's table, derived via immunoSEQ multiplex PCR, lists solely in-frame clones and lacks some. The sample has 96,000 or so clones, 89% seen once. This clonotype was obtained from an adult in good health. Sample: peripheral blood, taken on day 0 of AZD1222 vaccination. The chain uses TRBV4-3 and TRBJ1-3; D unclear. CDR3 nucleotide sequence: TGCGCCAGCAGCCGCACCGGCGGGCCTGGAAACACCATATATTTT. It is translated as CASSRTGGPGNTIYF.